This T cell receptor beta chain was recorded in a study of blood T cell repertoires in COVID-19. The overall study: Nucleic acid was either cDNA or gDNA, and it came from T cells, B-cell-depleted T cells, or PBMCs.

V lost 6 bases and J lost 0; bases outside the gene matches: 9. CDR1 is SGHRS, CDR2 YFSETQ, per germline. This CDR3 is 17 amino acids long. Methods used by the authors: Nucleated cell counts were estimated from reference gene primer amplification. The table came from immunoSEQ multiplex PCR; TCRdb's copy has only in-frame clones and leaves some out. D and trimming were read from the DNA, whereas the V and J calls and clone size are those reported in that table. The profile shows about 100,000 clones, 88% of them singletons. This clonotype was sampled from an older woman with acute or convalescent COVID-19. Material for sequencing was peripheral blood. The rearrangement joins TRBV5-1 to TRBJ2-1; TRBD2 agrees at 10 bases. The CDR3 DNA follows: TGCGCCAGCAACTCTAGACTAGCGGGTAGCTCCTACAATGAGCAGTTCTTC. This sequence encodes CASNSRLAGSSYNEQFF.